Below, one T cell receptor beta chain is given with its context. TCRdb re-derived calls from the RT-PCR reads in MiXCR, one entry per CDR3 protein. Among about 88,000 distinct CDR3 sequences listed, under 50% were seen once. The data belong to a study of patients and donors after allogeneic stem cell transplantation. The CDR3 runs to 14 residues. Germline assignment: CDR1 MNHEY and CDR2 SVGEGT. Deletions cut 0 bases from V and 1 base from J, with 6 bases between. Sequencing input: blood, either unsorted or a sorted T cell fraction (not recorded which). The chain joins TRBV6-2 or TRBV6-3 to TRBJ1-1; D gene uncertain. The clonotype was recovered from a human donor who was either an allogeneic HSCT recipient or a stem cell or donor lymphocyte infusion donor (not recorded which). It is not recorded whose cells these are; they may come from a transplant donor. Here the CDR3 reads CASSYSTGNTEAFF. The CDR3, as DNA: TGTGCCAGCAGTTACTCGACGGGGAACACTGAAGCTTTCTTT.